These 10 T cell receptor beta chains came from one sample sequenced in a study of shared clonotypes between healthy human individuals. Measured with immunoSEQ multiplex PCR; TCRdb has only the in-frame clones, and not every one. The repertoire holds 800,000 to 1,200,000 clones, with 75% to 85% as singletons. The sequenced sample consisted of memory CD4+ T cells from PBMCs. Subset in this sample: CD45RA-negative fraction. The receptors shown here come from a man aged 18 to 29 in good health. Some clones in this sample may be carry-over from other donors' samples.

The chain couples TRBV28 to TRBJ2-1; TRBD1 agrees at 12 bases. Germline CDR1 and CDR2: MDHEN and SYDVKM. This CDR3 region has 14 residues. J gave up 7 bases and V 7 bases, and 5 bases lay outside the gene matches. The CDR3 region has the DNA TGTGCCAGCACCCGGGACAGGGGGCGGAATGAGCAGTTCTTC. Protein sequence: CASTRDRGRNEQFF.

The CDR3 coding sequence is TGCGCCAGCAGCCTGGGACTAGCGGGAGGGCCCGTAGCCAAAAACATTCAGTACTTC. The encoded protein is CASSLGLAGGPVAKNIQYF. The V and J genes are TRBV5-1 and TRBJ2-4; 16 nucleotides match TRBD2. Losses at the gene ends were 4 bases for V and 0 bases for J; bases not matched to a gene: 7. The germline CDR1 and CDR2 sequences are SGHRS and YFSETQ. CDR3 length: 19 amino acids.

The chain has TRBV28 and TRBJ1-5; 9 bases are shared with TRBD1. Unmatched junction bases numbered 6, after V lost 5 bases and J lost 4 bases. In germline, CDR1 is MDHEN, CDR2 SYDVKM. This CDR3 spans 15 amino acids. DNA of the CDR3: TGTGCCAGCAGTACACAGGGGGCTCGAAATCAGCCCCAGCATTTT. Its protein product is CASSTQGARNQPQHF.

The chain is built from TRBV4-2 and TRBJ2-1; D perhaps matches TRBD2 (5 bases). This CDR3 spans 13 amino acids. Germline CDR1 is LGHNA and CDR2 is YNFKEQ. Trimming took 4 bases from V and 9 from J, leaving 13 bases between them. As DNA, the CDR3 is TGTGCCAGCAGCCGGGAGCCGGGCAGTGAGCAGTTCTTC. Residues: CASSREPGSEQFF.

This clone was seen more than once but under ten times. The sample contains more than one DNA sequence encoding this CDR3. This sequence joins TRBV29-1 and TRBJ1-2; 8 positions match TRBD1. The CDR3 extends over 12 amino acids. Germline trimming cut 6 bases from V and 2 bases from J; bases unmatched to any gene: 2. Germline loops: CDR1 SQVTM, CDR2 ANQGSEA. The CDR3 DNA follows: TGCAGCGTCGACAGGGGAAACTATGGCTACACCTTC. This codes for CSVDRGNYGYTF.

This clone has only a few counts. The chain is built from TRBV18 and TRBJ2-1, with D perhaps TRBD1 or TRBD2 (6 bases each). V shed 0 bases and J shed 2 bases, with 14 bases lying between them. From germline, CDR1 is KGHSH and CDR2 LQKENI. The CDR3 sequence is 17 residues long. CDR3 coding DNA: TGTGCCAGCTCACCACCGTTGGGGGGCCTTACCTACAATGAGCAGTTCTTC. Residues: CASSPPLGGLTYNEQFF. The whole variable domain, filled in from reference TRBV18 and TRBJ2-1, reads NAGVMQNPRHLVRRRGQEARLRCSPMKGHSHVYWYRQLPEEGLKFMVYLQKENIIDESGMPKERFSAEFPKEGPSILRIQQVVRGDSAAYFCASSPPLGGLTYNEQFFGPGTRLTVL.

The chain couples TRBV20-1 to TRBJ2-4; D call uncertain. Germline CDR1 is DFQATT and CDR2 is SNEGSKA (reference sequence). V shed 2 bases and J shed 5 bases, with 4 bases lying between them. The CDR3 length is 11 residues. The CDR3 sequence: CSARPENIQYF. CDR3 sequence (DNA): TGCAGTGCTAGACCGGAAAACATTCAGTACTTC.

V is TRBV11-2 and J is TRBJ2-1, with 7 bases fitting TRBD1. This CDR3 is 15 amino acids long. Trimming removed 8 bases from V and 0 bases from J; junction bases left unmatched: 7. From germline, CDR1 is SGHAT and CDR2 FQNNGV. The CDR3 region has the DNA TGTGCCAGCGGGAAAGGGGGCCTCTCCTACAATGAGCAGTTCTTC. This encodes CASGKGGLSYNEQFF.

The V call is TRBV10-3, the J call TRBJ2-1; tentative D call: TRBD2 (5 bases). The CDR3 spans 15 residues. Germline CDR1 and CDR2: ENHRY and SYGVKD. V shed 4 bases and J shed 1 base, with 11 bases lying between them. The CDR3 spells CAISVGELSYNEQFF. As DNA, the CDR3 is TGTGCCATCAGTGTGGGAGAGCTGTCCTACAATGAGCAGTTCTTC.

V is TRBV11-1 and J is TRBJ2-5; TRBD2 aligns across 10 bases. There are 15 residues in the CDR3. V gave up 8 bases and J gave up 3 bases; unmatched junction bases: 9. CDR1 is SGHAT, CDR2 FQDESV, per germline (reference sequence). This CDR3 reads CASRVGLAGEETQYF. CDR3 DNA sequence: TGTGCCAGCCGGGTGGGCCTAGCGGGAGAAGAGACCCAGTACTTC. The complete variable domain, with remaining parts taken from reference TRBV11-1 and TRBJ2-5, reads EAEVAQSPRYKITEKSQAVAFWCDPISGHATLYWYRQILGQGPELLVQFQDESVVDDSQLPKDRFSAERLKGVDSTLKIQPAELGDSAMYLCASRVGLAGEETQYFGPGTRLLVL.